Sequencing of this T cell receptor beta chain was carried out in a study of post-analysis software for immune sequencing data. Study outcomes and limitations: TRBV5-6, TRBV5-1 and TRBV20-1 belonged to a set of roughly five TRBV segments that were more frequent in patients than controls.

As regards this clonotype: Antigen: not known.

Germline CDR1 and CDR2: SEHNR and FQNEAQ (reference sequence). With V trimmed by 8 bases and J by 2 bases, 12 bases remained unmatched. CDR3 size: 15 residues. Tagging with unique molecular identifiers was a feature of the TCR beta cDNA libraries. TCRdb ran MiXCR on the PCR reads and lists one entry per CDR3 protein. This table has around 500,000 distinct CDR3 sequences, around 36% appearing once. V gene TRBV7-9 combines with J gene TRBJ2-7; 7 bases match TRBD2. The sequenced sample was blood. This receptor was identified in a girl between 2 and 17 years old with multiple sclerosis. CDR3 sequence reads: CASGYTAGTPYEQYF. Here the CDR3 DNA reads TGTGCCAGCGGATATACAGCGGGGACTCCCTACGAGCAGTACTTC.